The clone carrying this T cell receptor (beta chain) came up a few times. Antigen: not known. V lost 1 base, J lost 8 bases, and 14 bases lay in between. Per the germline V gene, CDR1 is SGHVS and CDR2 is FQNEAQ. This CDR3 has 15 amino acids. TCRdb re-derived calls from the reads in MiXCR, one entry per CDR3 protein. The data hold some 940,000 distinct CDR3 sequences, with about a third observed a single time. The sample belongs to a study of T cell repertoires in cytomegalovirus infection. Study at large: CMV infection together with matching HLA type was indicated by public TCR beta signatures.

The V and J genes are TRBV7-8 and TRBJ1-4; D gene ambiguous. This sequence was found in a human donor in good health (CMV status not recorded). Some clones in this sample may be carry-over from other donors' samples. The sequenced sample was cultured CD8+ T cells from PBMCs, obtained from culture after CMV antigen stimulation. The CDR3 region is CASSLGWGSGEKLFF. For the CDR3, the DNA is TGTGCCAGCAGCTTAGGATGGGGTAGTGGGGAAAAACTGTTTTTT.